A single sample gave rise to the 2 T cell receptor beta chains below, sequenced in a study of brain T cells in children with intractable seizures (dated by TCRdb to the early 2020s). Explained via the paper, the time point label denotes: resected brain tissue, or blood drawn just prior to surgery. To prepare the library, the immunoSEQ multiplex PCR assay was applied. The table was pulled from immuneACCESS by TCRdb, which kept in-frame rearrangements only. Such tables lose some clones; where checked, under half of the loss comes from unresolved V genes, and the rest has no known cause. The sample profile shows 95,000 to 120,000 clones; roughly 92% of them were found once. 3.8% of the sample belongs to the ten largest clones. The starting material was peripheral blood, obtained at surgery. The origin of the receptors is a boy younger than two with hemimegalencephaly and intractable seizures.

The chain recombines TRBV28 with TRBJ2-7; possibly TRBD2 for D (5 bases). This CDR3 region has 16 residues. Per the germline V gene, CDR1 is MDHEN and CDR2 is SYDVKM. V was cut by 4 bases and J by 2 bases, with 18 bases left in between. The CDR3 sequence: CASSSVSGVGPYEQYF. The CDR3 region has the DNA TGTGCCAGCAGTTCTGTGAGCGGAGTCGGACCCTACGAGCAGTACTTC.

The genes are TRBV5-1 and TRBJ2-5; maybe TRBD1 (6 bases). The CDR3 runs 14 residues. The V and J ends lost 5 bases and 1 base respectively, with 12 bases between them. The germline V gene has CDR1 SGHRS and CDR2 YFSETQ. The CDR3 DNA is TGCGCCAGCAGGAGCCTACAGGGCCAAGAGACCCAGTACTTC. Translated: CASRSLQGQETQYF.